This T cell receptor beta chain appears in the sequencing data of a study of blood T cells in healthy people across ages. With a J-beta primer mix and a sample-barcoded 5' primer, a second PCR ran about 6 to 11 cycles. Each cDNA molecule received a tag from a template-switch adaptor that had 12 random nucleotides. MiXCR was run by TCRdb on the 5' RACE reads, yielding one entry per CDR3 protein. The data contain some 1.5 million distinct CDR3 sequences, approximately 43% of them singletons. This CDR3 contains 14 residues. V lost 1 base, J lost 4 bases, and 10 bases lay in between. In germline, CDR1 is MNHEY, CDR2 SMNVEV (reference sequence).

The source of this sequence is a woman younger than 30 in good health. The sequencing sample was made of blood. The rearrangement links TRBV27 to TRBJ1-2, with a tentative D call TRBD1 (5 bases). CDR3 in DNA: TGTGCCAGCAGTTTATACGGGGGACTCTATGGCTACACCTTC. As protein: CASSLYGGLYGYTF.